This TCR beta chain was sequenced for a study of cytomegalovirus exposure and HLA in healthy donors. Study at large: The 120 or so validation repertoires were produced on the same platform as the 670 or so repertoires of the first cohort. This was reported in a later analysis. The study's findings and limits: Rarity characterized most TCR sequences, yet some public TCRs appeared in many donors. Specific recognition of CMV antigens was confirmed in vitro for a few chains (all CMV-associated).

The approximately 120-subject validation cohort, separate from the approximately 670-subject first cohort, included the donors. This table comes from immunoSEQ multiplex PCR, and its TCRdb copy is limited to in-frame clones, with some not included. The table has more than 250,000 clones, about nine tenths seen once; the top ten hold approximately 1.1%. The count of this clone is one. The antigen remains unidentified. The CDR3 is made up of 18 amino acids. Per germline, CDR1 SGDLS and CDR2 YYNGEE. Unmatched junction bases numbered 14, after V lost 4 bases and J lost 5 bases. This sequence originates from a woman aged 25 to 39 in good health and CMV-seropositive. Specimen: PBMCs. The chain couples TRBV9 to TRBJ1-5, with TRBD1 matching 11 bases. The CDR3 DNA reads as TGTGCCAGCAGCAGCCGGGACAGGGGGAATCGGGACCATCAGCCCCAGCATTTT. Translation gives CASSSRDRGNRDHQPQHF.